The present T cell receptor beta chain was sequenced within a study of blood T cell repertoires in COVID-19. Original data processing: Researchers report that nucleated cell counts were estimated from reference gene primer amplification. TCRdb's copy holds only in-frame clones and misses some; the assay was immunoSEQ multiplex PCR. V, J and clone size are those of that table, while D and trimming were read from the DNA. This sample has about 250,000 clones, with approximately 86% found just once. The CDR3 contains 14 residues. Per germline, CDR1 ENHRY and CDR2 SYGVKD. Trimming took off 0 bases at V and 5 bases at J, with 9 bases between the two ends.

This TCR derives from a woman aged 25 to 39 with acute or convalescent COVID-19. Sequenced material: peripheral blood. J is TRBJ2-3 and V is TRBV10-3; TRBD2 might be the D (5 bases). DNA of the CDR3: TGTGCCATCAGTGAGTCGACCGCGGGAGATACGCAGTATTTT. Protein: CAISESTAGDTQYF.